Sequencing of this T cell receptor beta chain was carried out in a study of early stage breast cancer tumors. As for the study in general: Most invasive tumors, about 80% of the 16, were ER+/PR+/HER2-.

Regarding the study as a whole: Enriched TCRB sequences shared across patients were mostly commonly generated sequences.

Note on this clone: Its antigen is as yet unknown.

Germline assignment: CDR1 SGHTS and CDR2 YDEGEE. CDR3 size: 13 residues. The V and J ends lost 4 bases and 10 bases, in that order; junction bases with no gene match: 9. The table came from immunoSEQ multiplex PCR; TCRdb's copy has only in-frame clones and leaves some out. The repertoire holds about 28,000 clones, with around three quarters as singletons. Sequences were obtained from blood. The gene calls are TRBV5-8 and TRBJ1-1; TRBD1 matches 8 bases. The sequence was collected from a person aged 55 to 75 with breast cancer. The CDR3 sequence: CASSVGQVRTAFF. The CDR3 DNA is TGTGCCAGCAGCGTGGGACAGGTTAGAACAGCTTTCTTT.